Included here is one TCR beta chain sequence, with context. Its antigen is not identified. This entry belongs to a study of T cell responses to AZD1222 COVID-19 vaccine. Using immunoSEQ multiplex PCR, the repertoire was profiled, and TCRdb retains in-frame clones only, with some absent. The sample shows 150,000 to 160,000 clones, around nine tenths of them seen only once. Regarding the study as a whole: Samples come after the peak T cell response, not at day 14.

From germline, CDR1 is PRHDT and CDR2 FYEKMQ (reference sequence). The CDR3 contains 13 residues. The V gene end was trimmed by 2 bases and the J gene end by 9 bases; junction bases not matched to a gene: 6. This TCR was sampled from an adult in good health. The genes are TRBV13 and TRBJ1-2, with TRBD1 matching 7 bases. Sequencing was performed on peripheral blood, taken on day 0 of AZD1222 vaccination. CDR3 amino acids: CASSLRMTGRYTF. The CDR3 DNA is TGTGCCAGCAGCTTAAGGATGACAGGGCGCTACACCTTC.